This T cell receptor beta chain was sequenced during a study of T cell changes during pregnancy in multiple sclerosis. The CDR3 has 15 amino acids. Germline-derived CDR1 and CDR2 are MRHNA and SNTAGT. V dropped 6 bases and J dropped 4; count of bases not matched to a gene: 7. TCRdb keeps only in-frame clones here, not all; method: immunoSEQ multiplex PCR. The data hold about 51,000 clones, with about 91% observed a single time. Specimen: CD8+ T cells from peripheral blood mononuclear cells, collected in the second trimester of pregnancy. The TCR comes from a female donor with multiple sclerosis, enrolled in a pregnancy study. The chain links TRBV6-4 to TRBJ2-3, with 10 bases aligning to TRBD2. In DNA, the CDR3 is TGTGCCAGCAGCCGTGGTAGCGGGGGGCCAGATACGCAGTATTTT. This translates into CASSRGSGGPDTQYF.